The clone carrying this T cell receptor (beta chain) appeared once. As yet, its antigen is unknown. These data are taken from a study of T cell responses to AZD1222 COVID-19 vaccine. Study summary: Some second doses came at about 4 weeks and others at about 12 weeks; these were pooled. Study outcomes and limitations: Spike was spanned by vaccine-associated CD4 TCRs, which were dominant at 160-218 and 743-854. The repertoires were collected only after the peak T cell response. At study baseline, merely roughly 6 AZD1222 recipients were seropositive.

This CDR3 has 15 amino acids. Germline V gene sequence: CDR1 MNHNS, CDR2 SASEGT. With 5 bases removed from V and 2 bases from J, the gap between germline ends came to 15 bases. Sequencing used immunoSEQ multiplex PCR; TCRdb keeps in-frame clones, though not all of them. Of about 150,000 clones in the sample, less than 90% were seen once. The chain links TRBV6-1 to TRBJ2-5; weak D call: TRBD2 (6 bases). This receptor was taken from an adult in good health. The sequences come from peripheral blood, collected on day 0 of AZD1222 vaccination. The CDR3 nucleotides are TGTGCCAGCAGTTCTCCGCTTGGGGGGCAAGAGACCCAGTACTTC. Translated: CASSSPLGGQETQYF.